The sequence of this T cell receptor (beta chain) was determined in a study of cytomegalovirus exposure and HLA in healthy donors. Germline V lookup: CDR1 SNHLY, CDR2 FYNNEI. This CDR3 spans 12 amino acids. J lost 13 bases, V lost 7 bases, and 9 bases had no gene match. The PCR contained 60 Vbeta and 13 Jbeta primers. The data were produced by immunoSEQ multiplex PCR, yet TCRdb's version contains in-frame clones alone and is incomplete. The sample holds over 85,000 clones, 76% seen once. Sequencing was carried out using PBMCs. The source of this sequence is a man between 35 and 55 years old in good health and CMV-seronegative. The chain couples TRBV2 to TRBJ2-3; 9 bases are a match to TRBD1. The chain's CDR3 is CASTLGTGSKYF. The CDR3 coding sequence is TGTGCCAGCACCCTAGGGACAGGGTCAAAGTATTTT. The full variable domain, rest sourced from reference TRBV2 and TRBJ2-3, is EPEVTQTPSHQVTQMGQEVILRCVPISNHLYFYWYRQILGQKVEFLVSFYNNEISEKSEIFDDQFSVERPDGSNFTLKIRSTKLEDSAMYFCASTLGTGSKYFGPGTRLTVL.